Listed below are T cell receptor beta chains from one sample, sequenced in a study of cytomegalovirus exposure and HLA in healthy donors. The method was immunoSEQ multiplex PCR; TCRdb's version includes in-frame clones alone and lacks a portion of them. The table includes fewer than 250,000 clones, roughly four fifths detected once. The sample comprised PBMCs. These receptors originate from a man between 18 and 35 years old in good health and CMV-seronegative. Both conserved end residues are part of each CDR3. The order of the fields is V gene, clone size, J gene, D gene, CDR3 DNA, CDR3 protein. The D gene is left open where the match is weak. The size of a clone is reported for some rows only, either as once, few or many, or as a class for expanded clones.

TRBV20-1	.	TRBJ2-7	.	TGCAGTGCAAGACTACCGTACGAGCAGTACTTC	CSARLPYEQYF
TRBV5-5	.	TRBJ1-6	.	TGTGCCAGCAGCTTGTCCCCACAGGGTAATTCACCCCTCCACTTT	CASSLSPQGNSPLHF
TRBV5-4	.	TRBJ2-1	.	TGTGCCAGCAGTAGGGCGCAGGGGTACAATGAGCAGTTCTTC	CASSRAQGYNEQFF
TRBV4-1	.	TRBJ2-1	.	TGCGCCAGCAGCCAAGAGTACGGGAGCTCCTACAATGAGCAGTTCTTC	CASSQEYGSSYNEQFF
TRBV7-9	.	TRBJ2-2	TRBD1	TGTTCCAGCAGCTTAGCAGGAGACAGGGGGAGGACCGGGGAGCTGTTTTTT	CSSSLAGDRGRTGELFF
TRBV11-3	.	TRBJ1-1	.	TGTGCCAGCAGCTTCTACGCCCGAGGAACTGAAGCTTTCTTT	CASSFYARGTEAFF
TRBV6-1	once	TRBJ1-2	TRBD1	TGTGCCAGCAGTGACGAGGGGGCCGCCCTGCCCCAAAACTATGGCTACACCTTC	CASSDEGAALPQNYGYTF
TRBV28	.	TRBJ2-7	TRBD2	TGTGCCAGCAGCTTAGCGGGAGGGACCTACGAGCAGTACTTC	CASSLAGGTYEQYF
TRBV7-8	.	TRBJ2-5	.	TGTGCCAGCAGCCACGGACACAAAGAGACCCAGTACTTC	CASSHGHKETQYF
TRBV10-3	once	TRBJ1-3	.	TGTGCCTCCAGGGAATCTGGAAACACCATATATTTT	CASRESGNTIYF
TRBV10-3	.	TRBJ2-1	TRBD2	TGTGCCATCACCCCCGGGACTAGTACGTACAATGAGCAGTTCTTC	CAITPGTSTYNEQFF
TRBV14	.	TRBJ2-7	TRBD1	TGTGCCAGCAGCCAACCGGGACAGCCCAGCTCCTACGAGCAGTACTTC	CASSQPGQPSSYEQYF
TRBV10-2	.	TRBJ2-7	TRBD1	TGCGCCAGCAGTGAGCCCCGGGACAGGGTTTCCTACGAGCAGTACTTC	CASSEPRDRVSYEQYF
TRBV7-2	once	TRBJ1-2	.	TGTGCCAGCAGCTTAGTAAGCACGGACTATGGCTACACCTTC	CASSLVSTDYGYTF
TRBV6-1	.	TRBJ1-5	TRBD1	TGTGCCAGCAGTCAGCCAGGGGGCATGGAGCCCCAGCATTTT	CASSQPGGMEPQHF
TRBV9	.	TRBJ2-7	TRBD1	TGTGCCAGCAGCGTAGAGTGGACAGGTGATGAGGCCTACGAGCAGTACTTC	CASSVEWTGDEAYEQYF
TRBV19	.	TRBJ1-5	TRBD1	TGTGCCAGCGCGGACAGGGTTCGGCAGCCCCAGCATTTT	CASADRVRQPQHF
TRBV5-6	.	TRBJ2-1	.	TGTGCCAGCAGCTTAAGTAGCCTGCGGTACAATGAGCAGTTCTTC	CASSLSSLRYNEQFF
TRBV6-1	.	TRBJ1-2	.	TGTGCCAGCAGTACCGCGGCGGGAGAATATGGCTACACCTTC	CASSTAAGEYGYTF
TRBV4-3	.	TRBJ2-3	TRBD2	TGCGCCAGCAGCCAAGAGGGACTAGCGGGAGCCTTTTATAGCACAGATACGCAGTATTTT	CASSQEGLAGAFYSTDTQYF
TRBV5-4	.	TRBJ2-2	TRBD2	TGTGCCAGCAGCCGGGGGGGGGACCTGAACACCGGGGAGCTGTTTTTT	CASSRGGDLNTGELFF
TRBV14	.	TRBJ2-7	.	TGTGCCAGCAGCCGGACAGCCTTCTACGAGCAGTACTTC	CASSRTAFYEQYF
TRBV30	.	TRBJ1-5	TRBD1	TGTGCCTGGAGTAGGACAGGAAATCAGCCCCAGCATTTT	CAWSRTGNQPQHF
TRBV11-2	.	TRBJ2-4	.	TGTGCCAGCAGCTCCCAAGCCAAAAACATTCAGTACTTC	CASSSQAKNIQYF
TRBV15	.	TRBJ1-1	.	TGTGCCACCAGCACGTACAGGGAGTCGGCTTTCTTT	CATSTYRESAFF
TRBV19	.	TRBJ2-2	TRBD1	TGTGCCAGTAGTATAGGGCCGGGACAGGGCAACACCGGGGAGCTGTTTTTT	CASSIGPGQGNTGELFF
TRBV7-9	.	TRBJ1-2	TRBD1	TGTGCCAGCAGCCCAGGGGGTGGCTATGGCTACACCTTC	CASSPGGGYGYTF
TRBV27	.	TRBJ2-3	.	TGTGCCAGCAGTTTGGGGGGGCCCCCCACAGATACGCAGTATTTT	CASSLGGPPTDTQYF